The next 30 T cell receptor beta chains were all read from a single sample in a study of CD8 T cell repertoires and HIV-1 epitope variants (dated by TCRdb to the early 2020s). The library was obtained by the immunoSEQ multiplex PCR assay. The table comes from immuneACCESS by way of TCRdb, which keeps in-frame sequences with V and J called. Part of the clones is missing from these tables; in studies checked, under half for an unresolved V gene and the rest for unknown reasons. For this sample there are under 100,000 clones; roughly 77% appear just once. The top ten clonotypes cover under 30% of the sample. Sequencing input: uncultured baseline CD8+ T cells from peripheral blood mononuclear cells (PBMCs). These receptors originate from a male donor with HIV.

This clone was found once. The CDR3 protein is CASIGGSYEQYF. The CDR3 DNA follows: TGTGCCAGCATCGGGGGTTCCTACGAGCAGTACTTC. The rearrangement joins TRBV6-5 to TRBJ2-7; D possibly corresponds to TRBD2 (6 bases). From germline, CDR1 is MNHEY and CDR2 SVGAGI. The CDR3 has 12 residues. V lost 7 bases and J 1 base, leaving 8 bases between the germline ends.

The rearrangement links TRBV7-8 to TRBJ1-3; the D is unclear. CDR3 size: 14 residues. The V end was cut by 1 base, the J end by 0 bases, with 4 bases between. CDR1 is SGHVS, CDR2 FQNEAQ, per germline. The CDR3 DNA reads TGTGCCAGCAGCTTAGGCAACTCTGGAAACACCATATATTTT. This gives the protein CASSLGNSGNTIYF.

The V gene is TRBV14, the J gene TRBJ2-7; D gene ambiguous. This CDR3 comprises 11 residues. V shed 5 bases and J shed 6 bases, with 8 bases lying between them. The germline V gene encodes CDR1 SGHDN and CDR2 FVKESK. For the CDR3, the DNA is TGTGCCAGCAGCTTTCTTTCCGAGCAGTACTTC. It codes for CASSFLSEQYF.

Only a few counts were recorded for this clone. The chain links TRBV29-1 to TRBJ2-1; D is ambiguous. This CDR3 spans 14 amino acids. The germline gives CDR1 SQVTM, CDR2 ANQGSEA. The V end lost 7 bases, the J end lost 0 bases, and 13 bases lay between the germline ends. The CDR3 loop is CSASPISSYNEQFF. The CDR3 DNA follows: TGCAGCGCCAGTCCGATAAGCTCCTACAATGAGCAGTTCTTC.

This clone was detected once. The V call is TRBV2, the J call TRBJ2-7; D not resolved. The CDR3 runs 12 residues. From germline, CDR1 is SNHLY and CDR2 FYNNEI. Trimming removed 3 bases from V and 5 bases from J, with 8 bases in between. CDR3 loop: CASSEWAHEQYF. In nucleotides, the CDR3 is TGTGCCAGCAGTGAGTGGGCGCACGAGCAGTACTTC.

The CDR3 sequence is CASTSQGIMETQYF. As DNA, the CDR3 is TGCGCCAGCACCTCACAGGGTATTATGGAGACCCAGTACTTC. V and J are TRBV5-1 and TRBJ2-5; TRBD1 might be the D (6 bases). V lost 6 bases and J 5 bases, leaving 17 bases between the germline ends. This CDR3 region has 14 residues. Germline-derived CDR1 and CDR2 are SGHRS and YFSETQ. Full variable domain (rest looked up from reference TRBV5-1 and TRBJ2-5): KAGVTQTPRYLIKTRGQQVTLSCSPISGHRSVSWYQQTPGQGLQFLFEYFSETQRNKGNFPGRFSGRQFSNSRSEMNVSTLELGDSALYLCASTSQGIMETQYFGPGTRLLVL.

The chain is built from TRBV9 and TRBJ2-1; TRBD2 agrees at 8 bases. The CDR3 has 14 amino acids. Germline V gives CDR1 SGDLS, CDR2 YYNGEE. After removal of 0 bases from V and 8 bases from J, the junction contained 4 bases not matched to a gene. The chain's CDR3 is CASSVDGGADEQFF. The CDR3 DNA reads as TGTGCCAGCAGCGTAGACGGGGGGGCTGATGAGCAGTTCTTC.

This clone appeared a single time. The chain carries TRBV29-1 and TRBJ1-1, with D possibly TRBD1 on 5 matching bases. The germline V gene has CDR1 SQVTM and CDR2 ANQGSEA. Trimming stripped 7 bases from V and 5 bases from J, with 20 bases between. This CDR3 has 14 residues. CDR3 sequence (DNA): TGCAGCGCTTCTACAGGCCCCGGGGAGACTGAAGCTTTCTTT. Amino acids: CSASTGPGETEAFF.

This sequence joins TRBV2 and TRBJ2-2; 8 bases fit TRBD1. CDR1 is SNHLY and CDR2 is FYNNEI in the germline V gene. V shed 5 bases and J 2 bases; nucleotides not matched to a gene: 4. The CDR3 covers 15 residues. CDR3 in DNA: TGTGCCAGCAGTCGGGACAGGATAAACACCGGGGAGCTGTTTTTT. Translation: CASSRDRINTGELFF.

The chain combines TRBV7-9 with TRBJ1-5; TRBD1 matches 9 bases. V gave up 1 base and J gave up 2 bases; unmatched junction bases: 9. From germline, CDR1 is SEHNR and CDR2 FQNEAQ (reference sequence). The CDR3 sequence is 18 residues long. The CDR3 sequence is CASSLGKGQGFGNQPQHF. The CDR3 coding sequence is TGTGCCAGCAGCTTAGGAAAGGGACAGGGATTCGGCAATCAGCCCCAGCATTTT. The full variable domain, rest sourced from reference TRBV7-9 and TRBJ1-5, is DTGVSQNPRHKITKRGQNVTFRCDPISEHNRLYWYRQTLGQGPEFLTYFQNEAQLEKSRLLSDRFSAERPKGSFSTLEIQRTEQGDSAMYLCASSLGKGQGFGNQPQHFGDGTRLSIL.

This clone has only a few counts. The rearrangement uses TRBV28 and TRBJ2-7; the match to TRBD1 covers 12 bases. CDR1 and CDR2 (germline): MDHEN, SYDVKM. The CDR3 has 14 residues. V lost 5 bases to trimming and J lost 5 bases; unmatched junction nucleotides: 4. This chain's CDR3 is CASSTGQGADEQYF. CDR3 sequence (DNA): TGTGCCAGCAGTACGGGACAGGGGGCGGACGAGCAGTACTTC.

The chain joins TRBV6-5 to TRBJ1-6; D is perhaps TRBD1 (6 bases). This CDR3 has 15 residues. The germline V gene has CDR1 MNHEY and CDR2 SVGAGI. The V end lost 6 bases, the J end lost 7 bases, and 16 bases lay between the germline ends. In DNA, the CDR3 is TGTGCCAGCAGGATCTCACAGGGAGTAAATTCACCCCTCCACTTT. This gives the protein CASRISQGVNSPLHF.

The chain uses TRBV5-1 and TRBJ2-5; 7 bases match TRBD1. The CDR3 runs 12 residues. Trimming cost V 6 bases and J 5 bases; bases outside gene matches: 4. CDR1 SGHRS and CDR2 YFSETQ come from the germline V gene. This chain's CDR3 is CASTTGWETQYF. For the CDR3, the DNA is TGCGCCAGCACGACAGGGTGGGAGACCCAGTACTTC.

The rearrangement uses TRBV2 and TRBJ2-7; possible D gene TRBD1, 6 bases. CDR1 is SNHLY and CDR2 is FYNNEI in the germline V gene. V shed 7 bases and J shed 5 bases, with 18 bases lying between them. This CDR3 is built from 14 residues. This chain's CDR3 is CASIEGTPPNEQYF. The CDR3, as DNA: TGTGCCAGCATCGAGGGGACACCCCCTAACGAGCAGTACTTC.

The V and J genes are TRBV27 and TRBJ2-3; D assignment may be TRBD1 or TRBD2 (6 bases each). CDR3 length: 17 residues. V lost 4 bases to trimming and J lost 6 bases, with 23 bases between them. Germline CDR1 reads MNHEY; CDR2 reads SMNVEV (reference sequence). The CDR3: CASSSPMRGRRPDTQYF. Written as DNA, the CDR3 is TGTGCCAGCAGTTCCCCAATGAGGGGGAGGCGGCCCGATACGCAGTATTTT.

There are many counts of this clone. The chain employs TRBV6-5 and TRBJ1-1; no clear D gene. The CDR3 extends over 14 amino acids. V was shortened by 11 bases and J by 4 bases, with 20 bases between the two germline ends. Germline CDR1 reads MNHEY; CDR2 reads SVGAGI. The DNA for the CDR3 is TGTGCCCCCAGATCTGTGTCTTTGGGCACTGAAGCTTTCTTT. It codes for CAPRSVSLGTEAFF.

This chain uses TRBV12-5 with TRBJ1-2; D is perhaps TRBD1 (5 bases). With 2 bases removed from V and 3 bases from J, the gap between germline ends came to 19 bases. Per germline, CDR1 LGHNT and CDR2 FRNRAP. CDR3 size: 17 residues. Here the CDR3 reads CASGLSLMRGTDYGYTF. CDR3 coding DNA: TGTGCTAGTGGTTTGTCCCTGATGAGAGGGACTGACTATGGCTACACCTTC.

This clone was counted only a few times. The chain recombines TRBV18 with TRBJ1-2, with unresolved D. The CDR3 contains 13 residues. CDR1 KGHSH and CDR2 LQKENI come from the germline V gene. Trimming removed 2 bases from V and 4 bases from J, with 8 bases in between. The CDR3: CASSPTGSYGYTF. The CDR3 coding sequence is TGTGCCAGCTCACCAACCGGTTCCTATGGCTACACCTTC.

This chain connects TRBV7-6 to TRBJ2-7; possibly TRBD1 for D (5 bases). The CDR3 spans 13 residues. Trimming removed 4 bases from V and 3 bases from J, with 10 bases in between. CDR1 is SGHVS, CDR2 FNYEAQ, per germline. CDR3 coding DNA: TGTGCCAGCAGCTATAACACAGGCTACGAGCAGTACTTC. It yields the protein CASSYNTGYEQYF.

The chain uses TRBV28 and TRBJ2-5; TRBD1 or TRBD2 may be the D gene (6 bases each). The V gene's germline CDR1 is MDHEN and CDR2 SYDVKM. This CDR3 comprises 15 residues. V gave up 6 bases and J gave up 2 bases, with 16 bases separating them. CDR3 loop: CASSLGGPSQETQYF. Written as DNA, the CDR3 is TGTGCCAGCAGCCTAGGGGGGCCATCACAAGAGACCCAGTACTTC.

The V and J genes are TRBV29-1 and TRBJ1-5, with 7 bases lining up with TRBD1. V gave up 4 bases and J gave up 4 bases; unmatched junction bases: 7. Germline V gene data show CDR1 as SQVTM and CDR2 as ANQGSEA. This CDR3 has 14 residues. The CDR3 loop is CSVGETGLNQPQHF. CDR3 in DNA: TGCAGCGTTGGGGAGACAGGGCTTAATCAGCCCCAGCATTTT.

The table lists this clone with many counts. The chain is built from TRBV5-1 and TRBJ2-1, with a possible D match to TRBD2 (5 bases). Germline loops: CDR1 SGHRS, CDR2 YFSETQ. The germline V and J ends were trimmed by 1 base and 6 bases, with 11 bases remaining between them. CDR3 length: 14 residues. CDR3 sequence (DNA): TGCGCCAGCAGCTTGAACCGGGGTACCAATGAGCAGTTCTTC. As protein: CASSLNRGTNEQFF.

J is TRBJ1-3 and V is TRBV28; maybe TRBD1 (6 bases). With 3 bases removed from V and 4 bases from J, the gap between germline ends came to 10 bases. Germline lookup yields CDR1 MDHEN and CDR2 SYDVKM. This CDR3 contains 14 residues. This CDR3 is CASSFPDRGNTIYF. As DNA, the CDR3 is TGTGCCAGCAGTTTCCCGGACAGAGGAAACACCATATATTTT.

Regarding this clone: The same CDR3 also results from other DNA sequences found in this sample. The V call is TRBV6-1, the J call TRBJ1-3, with 8 bases aligning to TRBD1. The CDR3 is made up of 16 amino acids. V lost 1 base and J lost 0; bases outside the gene matches: 2. The germline CDR1 and CDR2 sequences are MNHNS and SASEGT. The chain's CDR3 is CASSEGDRLSGNTIYF. The CDR3 coding sequence is TGTGCCAGCAGTGAAGGGGACAGGCTCTCTGGAAACACCATATATTTT.

J is TRBJ1-1 and V is TRBV4-1, with TRBD1 identical over 7 bases. This CDR3 has 15 residues. The germline V gene has CDR1 MGHRA and CDR2 YSYEKL. V was pared by 0 bases and J by 3 bases, with 4 bases of the junction left unmatched. The CDR3, as DNA: TGCGCCAGCAGCCAAGATCAGGGGGAGGACACTGAAGCTTTCTTT. Its protein is CASSQDQGEDTEAFF.

The chain recombines TRBV28 with TRBJ2-2; D ambiguous. The CDR3 length is 14 residues. The germline V gene encodes CDR1 MDHEN and CDR2 SYDVKM. Trimming shortened V by 2 bases and J by 4 bases, and 8 bases separated the two germline ends. CDR3 residues: CASSLGQTTGELFF. CDR3 bases: TGTGCCAGCAGTTTAGGGCAGACCACCGGGGAGCTGTTTTTT. Variable domain in full (rest from reference TRBV28 and TRBJ2-2): DVKVTQSSRYLVKRTGEKVFLECVQDMDHENMFWYRQDPGLGLRLIYFSYDVKMKEKGDIPEGYSVSREKKERFSLILESASTNQTSMYLCASSLGQTTGELFFGEGSRLTVL.

The chain employs TRBV7-2 and TRBJ2-5, with unresolved D. Germline CDR1 and CDR2: SGHTA and FQGNSA. V was shortened by 3 bases and J by 3 bases, with 11 bases between the two germline ends. The CDR3 consists of 14 residues. The CDR3 DNA sequence: TGTGCCAGCAGCTTCTCGGCTGGGAAAGAGACCCAGTACTTC. It encodes CASSFSAGKETQYF.

A note on this clone: Other nucleotide sequences in the sample specify the same CDR3. The chain combines TRBV5-1 with TRBJ1-2, with 7 bases fitting TRBD1. The length of the CDR3 is 14 residues. Germline V gene sequence: CDR1 SGHRS, CDR2 YFSETQ. J gave up 3 bases and V 1 base, and 3 bases lay outside the gene matches. DNA for the CDR3: TGCGCCAGCAGCTTGTCAGGGGGGGACTATGGCTACACCTTC. Encoded protein: CASSLSGGDYGYTF.

The V and J genes are TRBV10-3 and TRBJ2-7, with a weak D call TRBD1 (5 bases). CDR1 is ENHRY, CDR2 SYGVKD, per germline. There are 11 residues in the CDR3. Trimming took 10 bases from V and 5 from J, leaving 12 bases between them. The CDR3 region has the DNA TGTGCCAACCCAGGGCTCCACGAGCAGTACTTC. This sequence encodes CANPGLHEQYF.

The gene calls are TRBV5-7 and TRBJ2-4; D might be TRBD2 (6 bases). TRBV5-7 is annotated as an ORF whose role is uncertain. This CDR3 spans 17 amino acids. V lost 4 bases and J lost 3, with 20 bases in between. For the CDR3, the DNA is TGTGCCAGCAGCGGCGGGTGGAGGGATTGGGACAAAAACATTCAGTACTTC. This sequence encodes CASSGGWRDWDKNIQYF.